The 22 T cell receptor beta chains given below trace back to one sample, sequenced in a study of CD8 T cells in Susac syndrome. An input of about 0.45 to 1 ug of RNA was subjected to reverse transcription using random hexamers. In TCRdb, the immunoSEQ multiplex PCR reads were re-called with MiXCR into one record per CDR3 protein. The table lists 300,000 or so distinct CDR3 sequences, roughly nine tenths of them singletons. Sample: CD4+ T cells from PBMCs. The receptor set was obtained from a human donor with multiple sclerosis.

This clonotype has just one count. The chain employs TRBV23-1 and TRBJ2-1; no firm D call. TRBV23-1 is an open reading frame, and its role is uncertain. V shed 10 bases and J shed 1 base, with 23 bases lying between them. CDR3 length equals 17 residues. DNA of the CDR3: TGCGCCATCTCATGTCGTCACGTAGGGCCTTCCTACAATGAGCAGTTCTTC. Residues: CAISCRHVGPSYNEQFF.

This clonotype has more than one count but fewer than ten. This rearrangement joins TRBV5-1 to TRBJ1-1, with D tentatively TRBD1 (6 bases). Trimming stripped 0 bases from V and 1 base from J, with 10 bases between. The CDR3 runs to 15 residues. Germline CDR1 and CDR2: SGHRS and YFSETQ. CDR3 nucleotides: TGCGCCAGCAGCTTGGTCGGGGGGCGGAACACTGAAGCTTTCTTT. Residues: CASSLVGGRNTEAFF.

J is TRBJ2-5 and V is TRBV6-5; TRBD1 is a possible D gene (5 bases). This CDR3 spans 16 amino acids. Trimming shortened V by 0 bases and J by 3 bases, and 14 bases separated the two germline ends. The germline V gene has CDR1 MNHEY and CDR2 SVGAGI. CDR3 sequence reads: CASSYSDGAGEETQYF. The CDR3 bases are TGTGCCAGCAGTTACTCGGATGGGGCAGGAGAAGAGACCCAGTACTTC.

V and J are TRBV5-1 and TRBJ2-1; 8 bases are a match to TRBD2. The ends lost 0 bases at V and 0 bases at J; junction bases unmatched: 5. Germline loops: CDR1 SGHRS, CDR2 YFSETQ. The CDR3 has 17 residues. Here the CDR3 DNA reads TGCGCCAGCAGCTTGGTTAGCGGGGTTAGCTCCTACAATGAGCAGTTCTTC. It translates to CASSLVSGVSSYNEQFF. Together with reference TRBV5-1 and TRBJ2-1, the CDR3 gives the full variable domain: KAGVTQTPRYLIKTRGQQVTLSCSPISGHRSVSWYQQTPGQGLQFLFEYFSETQRNKGNFPGRFSGRQFSNSRSEMNVSTLELGDSALYLCASSLVSGVSSYNEQFFGPGTRLTVL.

In its sample, this clonotype was seen once. The chain combines TRBV20-1 with TRBJ1-1, with D hard to call. CDR3 size: 15 residues. CDR1 and CDR2 from the germline V gene are DFQATT and SNEGSKA (reference sequence). V gave up 3 bases and J gave up 4 bases, with 18 bases separating them. CDR3 nucleotide sequence: TGCAGTGCTAGGTCGGGCAACCTCCCTGGCACTGAAGCTTTCTTT. Translated: CSARSGNLPGTEAFF.

This sequence joins TRBV28 and TRBJ1-2; possibly TRBD1 for D (5 bases). CDR1 and CDR2 (germline): MDHEN, SYDVKM. The V end was cut by 11 bases, the J end by 5 bases, with 15 bases between. The CDR3 contains 12 residues. CDR3 sequence reads: CAAGGFLYGYTF. CDR3 DNA sequence: TGTGCCGCGGGGGGGTTTCTTTATGGCTACACCTTC.

This chain joins TRBV19 and TRBJ2-1; the match to TRBD2 covers 11 bases. V gave up 3 bases and J gave up 3 bases; unmatched junction bases: 1. Germline values: CDR1 LNHDA, CDR2 SQIVND (reference sequence). The CDR3 contains 15 residues. The CDR3 nucleotides read TGTGCCAGTAGTATGGGGACTAGCGGCTACAATGAGCAGTTCTTC. It encodes CASSMGTSGYNEQFF.

The CDR3 reads CASRFDRDPGELFF. For the CDR3, the DNA is TGTGCCAGCAGGTTCGACAGGGACCCCGGGGAGCTGTTTTTT. This chain uses TRBV6-5 with TRBJ2-2; 7 nucleotides agree with TRBD1. The CDR3 has 14 residues. Germline trimming cut 6 bases from V and 6 bases from J; bases unmatched to any gene: 7. Germline V gene lookup returns CDR1 MNHEY and CDR2 SVGAGI.

In DNA, the CDR3 is TGCAGCGCCGTAAAACTAGCGGGAGCCCCGACCACCTACAATGAGCAGTTCTTC. Translating it yields CSAVKLAGAPTTYNEQFF. The V call is TRBV29-1, the J call TRBJ2-1; 11 nucleotides line up with TRBD2. V was clipped by 7 bases and J by 2 bases; unmatched bases: 16. The CDR3 totals 18 residues. The V gene's germline CDR1 is SQVTM and CDR2 ANQGSEA.

Comment on this clonotype: Germline and junction disagree at one end, which may indicate a read error. The chain carries TRBV7-8 and TRBJ2-1; TRBD1 or TRBD2 may be the D gene (6 bases each). Germline CDR1 SGHVS, CDR2 FQNEAQ. The CDR3 covers 12 residues. The CDR3 coding sequence is TGTGCCAGCAGCTTACCTCAGGGGCGCGGGATCTTC. Protein product: CASSLPQGRGIF.

The chain couples TRBV29-1 to TRBJ1-5; 11 bases fit TRBD1. This CDR3 region has 15 residues. Germline lookup yields CDR1 SQVTM and CDR2 ANQGSEA. The V segment lost 4 bases and the J segment 6 bases; nucleotides outside the gene matches: 8. The CDR3 nucleotides are TGCAGCGTTGGGGGACAGGGGGTCTTCAGTCAGCCCCAGCATTTT. It yields the protein CSVGGQGVFSQPQHF.

The rearrangement joins TRBV29-1 to TRBJ2-7; 9 bases align to TRBD1. The length of the CDR3 is 13 residues. After removal of 2 bases from V and 5 bases from J, the junction contained 4 bases not matched to a gene. Germline assignment: CDR1 SQVTM and CDR2 ANQGSEA. The CDR3 nucleotides read TGCAGCGTTGAAAACAGGGGGCTCAACGAGCAGTACTTC. As protein: CSVENRGLNEQYF.

The table lists this clonotype with a few counts. CDR3 in DNA: TGTGCCAGCAGTTTTGGGGATCAGCCCCAGCATTTT. Amino acids: CASSFGDQPQHF. The J gene is TRBJ1-5, the V gene TRBV12-3 or TRBV12-4, with D hard to call. The CDR3 runs to 12 residues. Trimming shortened V by 3 bases and J by 5 bases, and 5 bases separated the two germline ends.

The chain combines TRBV5-1 with TRBJ2-7; TRBD2 agrees at 10 bases. This CDR3 comprises 16 residues. Germline values: CDR1 SGHRS, CDR2 YFSETQ. Trimming cost V 4 bases and J 4 bases; bases outside gene matches: 11. CDR3 in DNA: TGCGCCAGCAGCACCCAGAGCGGGAGGGACGGGTACGAGCAGTACTTC. Translated: CASSTQSGRDGYEQYF.

This clonotype was counted between two and nine times. The rearrangement links TRBV9 to TRBJ2-7, with 9 positions matching TRBD1. This CDR3 region has 14 residues. Germline loops: CDR1 SGDLS, CDR2 YYNGEE. J gave up 3 bases and V 2 bases, and 3 bases lay outside the gene matches. The CDR3 loop reads CASSVGTGFYEQYF. The DNA for the CDR3 is TGTGCCAGCAGCGTGGGGACAGGGTTCTACGAGCAGTACTTC. The whole variable domain, remainder taken from reference TRBV9 and TRBJ2-7, is DSGVTQTPKHLITATGQRVTLRCSPRSGDLSVYWYQQSLDQGLQFLIQYYNGEERAKGNILERFSAQQFPDLHSELNLSSLELGDSALYFCASSVGTGFYEQYFGPGTRLTVT.

The CDR3 bases are TGTGCCAGCAGTTCAGGCCCTGACAGGGAGGATTCACCCCTCCACTTT. This gives the protein CASSSGPDREDSPLHF. The V gene is TRBV27, the J gene TRBJ1-6; 7 bases agree with TRBD1. This CDR3 is 16 amino acids long. Germline V gives CDR1 MNHEY, CDR2 SMNVEV (reference sequence). V was clipped by 4 bases and J by 8 bases; unmatched bases: 11.

The J gene is TRBJ2-3, the V gene TRBV2, with D unresolved. Per the germline V gene, CDR1 is SNHLY and CDR2 is FYNNEI. With 7 bases removed from V and 4 bases from J, the gap between germline ends came to 6 bases. This CDR3 spans 11 amino acids. CDR3 DNA sequence: TGTGCCAGCAAACTCGCAGATACGCAGTATTTT. Its protein product is CASKLADTQYF. The full variable domain, rest sourced from reference TRBV2 and TRBJ2-3, is EPEVTQTPSHQVTQMGQEVILRCVPISNHLYFYWYRQILGQKVEFLVSFYNNEISEKSEIFDDQFSVERPDGSNFTLKIRSTKLEDSAMYFCASKLADTQYFGPGTRLTVL.

The rearrangement joins TRBV7-6 to TRBJ2-1; D is undetermined. Trimming shortened V by 0 bases and J by 2 bases, and 14 bases separated the two germline ends. Germline CDR1 SGHVS, CDR2 FNYEAQ. The CDR3 extends over 17 amino acids. CDR3 sequence (DNA): TGTGCCAGCAGCTTAGCGGCTTCGACCTATACCTACAATGAGCAGTTCTTC. Its protein is CASSLAASTYTYNEQFF.

This clonotype has a handful of counts. The chain employs TRBV5-1 and TRBJ2-4; TRBD1 might be the D (5 bases). Germline lookup yields CDR1 SGHRS and CDR2 YFSETQ. Trimming removed 0 bases from V and 9 bases from J, with 25 bases in between. The CDR3 has 18 residues. CDR3 sequence reads: CASSLGLGQGIMFGIQYF. CDR3 sequence (DNA): TGCGCCAGCAGCTTGGGGCTTGGGCAGGGTATCATGTTTGGCATTCAGTACTTC.

V gene TRBV29-1 combines with J gene TRBJ2-7; possibly TRBD1 or TRBD2 for D (6 bases each). The ends were cut back, 5 bases at V and 3 bases at J, with 8 bases in the middle. The CDR3 contains 11 residues. Germline CDR1 reads SQVTM; CDR2 reads ANQGSEA. CDR3 in amino acids: CSVRGVYEQYF. The CDR3 region has the DNA TGCAGCGTTAGGGGGGTCTACGAGCAGTACTTC.

The chain combines TRBV28 with TRBJ1-2; possible D gene TRBD1, 5 bases. This CDR3 has 14 residues. CDR1 MDHEN and CDR2 SYDVKM come from the germline V gene. V was pared by 8 bases and J by 4 bases, with 17 bases between. The CDR3 loop reads CASVRGGPGYGYTF. The CDR3 DNA reads as TGTGCCAGCGTCCGGGGGGGTCCCGGCTATGGCTACACCTTC.

The V and J genes are TRBV2 and TRBJ2-4, with D possibly matching TRBD1 (6 bases). V was trimmed by 0 bases and J by 9 bases, leaving 12 bases between them. Per the germline V gene, CDR1 is SNHLY and CDR2 is FYNNEI. The CDR3 runs to 14 residues. The CDR3 DNA sequence: TGTGCCAGCAGTGAAGCCCATAGACAGGCCATTCAGTACTTC. Translating it yields CASSEAHRQAIQYF.